This TCR beta chain was sequenced for a study of T cell repertoires in cytomegalovirus infection. In TCRdb, the reads were re-called with MiXCR into one record per CDR3 protein. The sample includes 350,000 to 450,000 distinct CDR3 sequences, around 18% of them seen just once. The CDR3 runs 17 residues. Trimming removed 5 bases at V and 5 bases at J, with 22 bases between. The germline CDR1 and CDR2 sequences are SGHNT and YENEEA. This clonotype was picked up a small number of times. Sequenced sample: PBMCs. The clonotype was recovered from a human donor in good health (CMV status not recorded). Some clones in this sample may be carry-over from other donors' samples. The chain uses TRBV11-3 and TRBJ1-5, with TRBD1 as a possible D gene (5 bases). CDR3 in amino acids: CASSKPDGIRGHQPQHF. The CDR3 nucleotides read TGTGCCAGCAGCAAACCTGACGGGATTAGGGGTCATCAGCCCCAGCATTTT.